These 22 T cell receptor beta chains came from one sample sequenced in a study of blood T cell repertoires in COVID-19. Clones were read by immunoSEQ multiplex PCR, and TCRdb kept only the in-frame ones, dropping some. There are about 250,000 clones in the sample; approximately 86% occur only once, and about 1.3% lies in the top ten. Sequenced: peripheral blood. Receptors originate from a man at least 80 years old with acute or convalescent COVID-19.

The chain employs TRBV10-2 and TRBJ1-5, with 7 bases lining up with TRBD1. This CDR3 has 14 residues. The junction had 4 bases not matched to a gene; V was cut back by 6 bases and J by 2 bases. CDR1 and CDR2 from the germline V gene are WSHSY and SAAADI. The CDR3 loop is CASRVGQGNQPQHF. As DNA, the CDR3 is TGCGCCAGCAGGGTCGGACAGGGCAATCAGCCCCAGCATTTT.

The rearrangement joins TRBV19 to TRBJ1-2; possible D gene TRBD1, 5 bases. The CDR3 runs to 15 residues. From germline, CDR1 is LNHDA and CDR2 SQIVND (reference sequence). Trimming stripped 9 bases from V and 4 bases from J, with 21 bases between. CDR3 coding DNA: TGTGCCAGCAATCCGCAGCCGGGACTCTTCTATGGCTACACCTTC. Its translation: CASNPQPGLFYGYTF.

This sequence joins TRBV7-9 and TRBJ1-4; a possible D gene is TRBD1 (6 bases). Trimming removed 5 bases at V and 0 bases at J, with 13 bases between. CDR3 length equals 16 residues. Germline V gene sequence: CDR1 SEHNR, CDR2 FQNEAQ (reference sequence). The DNA for the CDR3 is TGTGCCAGCAGCCTACAGGGTCCCTCAACTAATGAAAAACTGTTTTTT. It translates to CASSLQGPSTNEKLFF.

The rearrangement uses TRBV7-2 and TRBJ1-2; 9 bases agree with TRBD1. The CDR3 has 15 residues. Germline values: CDR1 SGHTA, CDR2 FQGNSA. The J segment lost 2 bases and the V segment lost 1 base, leaving 2 bases of the junction unmatched. In DNA form, the CDR3 reads TGTGCCAGCAGCTTAGGAGGGACAGGGAACTATGGCTACACCTTC. It specifies CASSLGGTGNYGYTF.

The V and J genes are TRBV7-2 and TRBJ2-2; 8 positions match TRBD2. V trimming: 4 bases; J trimming: 7 bases; junction bases outside the gene matches: 8. Germline values: CDR1 SGHTA, CDR2 FQGNSA. This CDR3 has 15 amino acids. CDR3 region: CASSSQRGMDGELFF. In DNA, the CDR3 is TGTGCCAGCAGCTCACAGCGGGGGATGGACGGGGAGCTGTTTTTT. Filled out from reference TRBV7-2 and TRBJ2-2, the complete variable domain reads GAGVSQSPSNKVTEKGKDVELRCDPISGHTALYWYRQSLGQGLEFLIYFQGNSAPDKSGLPSDRFSAERTGGSVSTLTIQRTQQEDSAVYLCASSSQRGMDGELFFGEGSRLTVL.

The sample holds a few counts of this clone. This rearrangement joins TRBV5-6 to TRBJ2-7; 7 nucleotides align to TRBD2. CDR3 length: 13 amino acids. Germline V gene sequence: CDR1 SGHDT, CDR2 YYEEEE. V dropped 3 bases and J dropped 1; count of bases not matched to a gene: 1. The CDR3 nucleotides are TGTGCCAGCAGCTCGGGACTATCCTACGAGCAGTACTTC. Its protein product is CASSSGLSYEQYF. The full variable domain, in which reference TRBV5-6 and TRBJ2-7 provide the parts outside the CDR3, is DAGVTQSPTHLIKTRGQQVTLRCSPKSGHDTVSWYQQALGQGPQFIFQYYEEEERQRGNFPDRFSGHQFPNYSSELNVNALLLGDSALYLCASSSGLSYEQYFGPGTRLTVT.

The V and J genes are TRBV18 and TRBJ2-7, with 8 bases lining up with TRBD2. J lost 0 bases, V lost 2 bases, and 3 bases had no gene match. CDR1 is KGHSH and CDR2 is LQKENI in the germline V gene. This CDR3 is built from 15 residues. DNA of the CDR3: TGTGCCAGCTCACCAAGGCGGGGGGACTCCTACGAGCAGTACTTC. Its translation: CASSPRRGDSYEQYF.

The V call is TRBV18, the J call TRBJ2-1, with 10 positions matching TRBD2. In germline, CDR1 is KGHSH, CDR2 LQKENI. The CDR3 sequence is 18 residues long. Losses at the gene ends were 4 bases for V and 0 bases for J; bases not matched to a gene: 9. The CDR3 spells CASSLGSSGSYSYNEQFF. For the CDR3, the DNA is TGTGCCAGCTCACTGGGCTCTAGCGGGAGTTACTCCTACAATGAGCAGTTCTTC. The full variable domain, in which reference TRBV18 and TRBJ2-1 provide the parts outside the CDR3, is NAGVMQNPRHLVRRRGQEARLRCSPMKGHSHVYWYRQLPEEGLKFMVYLQKENIIDESGMPKERFSAEFPKEGPSILRIQQVVRGDSAAYFCASSLGSSGSYSYNEQFFGPGTRLTVL.

The chain employs TRBV25-1 and TRBJ2-5, with 7 nucleotides matching TRBD2. Germline V gene lookup returns CDR1 MGHDK and CDR2 SYGVNS. CDR3 size: 15 residues. Trimming cost V 4 bases and J 3 bases; bases outside gene matches: 8. CDR3 DNA sequence: TGTGCCAGCAGTGGAACCGGGACTATGAAAGAGACCCAGTACTTC. Translation: CASSGTGTMKETQYF.

The rearrangement links TRBV3-1 (or the pseudogene TRBV3-2) to TRBJ2-1, with D possibly being TRBD1 (6 bases). This CDR3 is built from 14 residues. CDR1 and CDR2 (germline): LGHDT, YNNKEL (reference sequence). V gave up 4 bases and J gave up 6 bases, with 13 bases separating them. The CDR3 region is CASSPWDMANEQFF. DNA of the CDR3: TGTGCCAGCAGCCCCTGGGACATGGCCAATGAGCAGTTCTTC.

This sequence joins TRBV25-1 and TRBJ1-2; D gene unclear. The CDR3 has 11 amino acids. The V gene lost 8 bases and the J gene lost 2 bases, with 6 bases spanning the gap. CDR1 and CDR2 (germline): MGHDK, SYGVNS. CDR3 in amino acids: CASGQNYGYTF. For the CDR3, the DNA is TGTGCCAGCGGGCAGAACTATGGCTACACCTTC.

J is TRBJ1-4 and V is TRBV7-9; D remains unclear. Germline V lookup: CDR1 SEHNR, CDR2 FQNEAQ (reference sequence). The germline V and J ends were trimmed by 0 bases and 4 bases, with 9 bases remaining between them. This CDR3 is 15 amino acids long. CDR3 sequence reads: CASSLAGGFNEKLFF. The CDR3 bases are TGTGCCAGCAGCTTAGCCGGAGGCTTTAATGAAAAACTGTTTTTT.

The chain is built from TRBV3-1 (or the pseudogene TRBV3-2) and TRBJ2-3; 14 bases match TRBD2. Germline loops: CDR1 LGHDT, CDR2 YNNKEL (reference sequence). The CDR3 contains 16 residues. The V gene end was trimmed by 4 bases and the J gene end by 4 bases; junction bases not matched to a gene: 4. CDR3 residues: CASSLRLAGGADTQYF. CDR3 bases: TGTGCCAGCAGCCTCAGACTAGCGGGAGGGGCAGATACGCAGTATTTT.

The V and J genes are TRBV19 and TRBJ2-1; TRBD1 might be the D (6 bases). The CDR3 has 14 amino acids. CDR1 is LNHDA and CDR2 is SQIVND in the germline V gene (reference sequence). Trimming took off 10 bases at V and 2 bases at J, with 15 bases between the two ends. The CDR3 DNA follows: TGTGCCACCTCAAAACAGGGAACCTACAATGAGCAGTTCTTC. Translation gives CATSKQGTYNEQFF.

The chain employs TRBV7-8 and TRBJ1-5; 7 nucleotides line up with TRBD1. The CDR3 is made up of 16 amino acids. With 1 base clipped from V and 4 bases from J, the junction kept 7 bases outside the gene matches. Germline V gene lookup returns CDR1 SGHVS and CDR2 FQNEAQ. CDR3 in amino acids: CASSLVGGQVNQPQHF. The CDR3 region has the DNA TGTGCCAGCAGCTTAGTGGGAGGACAGGTAAATCAGCCCCAGCATTTT.

CDR3 region: CASSRGGGETQYF. CDR3 in DNA: TGTGCCAGCTCCAGAGGGGGCGGTGAGACCCAGTACTTC. This chain joins TRBV18 and TRBJ2-5; 7 bases agree with TRBD1. Per germline, CDR1 KGHSH and CDR2 LQKENI. J gave up 5 bases and V 6 bases, and 6 bases lay outside the gene matches. This CDR3 is built from 13 residues.

This chain links TRBV19 with TRBJ2-1; no clear D gene. The CDR3 sequence is 15 residues long. Trimming stripped 4 bases from V and 0 bases from J, with 10 bases between. CDR1 and CDR2 from the germline V gene are LNHDA and SQIVND (reference sequence). As DNA, the CDR3 is TGTGCCAGTAGTACCACCTCGAGCTCCTACAATGAGCAGTTCTTC. Amino acids: CASSTTSSSYNEQFF.

The CDR3 sequence is CASRNFQGSGANVLTF. CDR3 nucleotide sequence: TGTGCCAGCAGAAACTTCCAGGGTTCCGGGGCCAACGTCCTGACTTTC. This chain joins TRBV2 and TRBJ2-6, with a possible D match to TRBD1 (5 bases). The germline CDR1 and CDR2 sequences are SNHLY and FYNNEI. Trimming cost V 6 bases and J 4 bases, with 16 bases left between them. The CDR3 runs to 16 residues.

The rearrangement links TRBV24-1 to TRBJ2-3, with 8 bases fitting TRBD1. The CDR3 is 15 amino acids. Germline V gene data show CDR1 as KGHDR and CDR2 as SFDVKD. The V and J ends lost 3 bases and 4 bases, in that order; junction bases with no gene match: 5. CDR3 bases: TGTGCCACCAGTGATACAGGGGGTGCAGCAGATACGCAGTATTTT. Protein: CATSDTGGAADTQYF.

The genes are TRBV19 and TRBJ1-1; TRBD1 matches at 8 bases. Germline V CDR1 and CDR2: LNHDA, SQIVND (reference sequence). Trimming cost V 4 bases and J 2 bases; bases outside gene matches: 6. The CDR3 loop spans 15 amino acids. The CDR3 bases are TGTGCCAGTAGTACGGGGCAGGGGGCAAACACTGAAGCTTTCTTT. This translates into CASSTGQGANTEAFF.

The V call is TRBV4-3, the J call TRBJ2-7; D not resolved. There are 13 residues in the CDR3. The germline V and J ends were trimmed by 0 bases and 5 bases, with 8 bases remaining between them. CDR1 is LGHNA and CDR2 is YSLEER in the germline V gene. CDR3 bases: TGCGCCAGCAGCCAAGAATCGGGTAACGAGCAGTACTTC. Translation gives CASSQESGNEQYF.

This clone was counted once. V usage is TRBV7-2 and J usage is TRBJ1-5; no clear D gene. Trimming shortened V by 5 bases and J by 9 bases, and 11 bases separated the two germline ends. This CDR3 is 12 amino acids long. The germline gives CDR1 SGHTA, CDR2 FQGNSA. CDR3: CASSLGIWPQHF. The DNA of the CDR3 is TGTGCCAGCAGCCTGGGCATTTGGCCCCAGCATTTT.